This is a list of T cell receptor beta chains from one sample in a study of OX40 agonist ivuxolimab in advanced cancers. The assay was immunoSEQ multiplex PCR, and TCRdb's table has in-frame clones only and misses some. Of 70,000 to 80,000 clones listed, around 94% are singletons. The sequencing here drew on CD4+ or CD8+ T cells sorted from blood, taken in a trial of the OX40 agonist ivuxolimab. The receptors were sampled from an adult with an advanced solid tumor such as melanoma, head and neck, liver or kidney cancer. Each CDR3 is given with its conserved first and last residue. The D gene is left open where the match is weak. Only part of the rows carry a size: once, few, many, or a class if the clone is expanded.

j_call,clone_size,d_call,v_call,cdr3_aa,cdr3_nt
TRBJ2-2,.,.,TRBV29-1,CSVVQDYNTGELFF,TGCAGCGTTGTTCAGGACTATAACACCGGGGAGCTGTTTTTT
TRBJ1-1,.,.,TRBV27,CASMISRNTEAFF,TGTGCCAGCATGATCTCTAGGAACACTGAAGCTTTCTTT
TRBJ1-2,few,TRBD1,TRBV29-1,CSADTGTGDYGYTF,TGCAGCGCCGACACGGGGACAGGGGACTATGGCTACACCTTC
TRBJ2-3,.,TRBD2,TRBV6-5,CASSPWGAGGDTQYF,TGTGCCAGCAGTCCGTGGGGGGCGGGAGGAGATACGCAGTATTTT
TRBJ1-2,.,.,TRBV7-8,CASSFGREYYGYTF,TGTGCCAGCAGCTTTGGAAGGGAATACTATGGCTACACCTTC
TRBJ2-1,.,TRBD1,TRBV6-6,CASSDQQGNEQFF,TGTGCCAGCAGTGACCAACAGGGGAATGAGCAGTTCTTC
TRBJ2-3,.,.,TRBV11-2,CASSLGGRADTQYF,TGTGCCAGCAGCTTAGGCGGGCGCGCAGATACGCAGTATTTT
TRBJ1-5,.,.,TRBV6-1,CASSAGRASNQPQHF,TGTGCCAGCAGTGCGGGGAGGGCTAGCAATCAGCCCCAGCATTTT
TRBJ2-2,.,.,TRBV11-3,CASSSLDGQPTGELFF,TGTGCCAGCAGCTCTCTAGATGGACAGCCGACCGGGGAGCTGTTTTTT
TRBJ2-7,once,.,TRBV7-9,CASSPVSYEQYF,TGTGCCAGCAGCCCAGTGTCCTACGAGCAGTACTTC
TRBJ1-2,.,.,TRBV9,CASSVAVLGSGNGYTF,TGTGCCAGCAGCGTAGCGGTCTTAGGGAGTGGGAATGGCTACACCTTC
TRBJ2-7,.,.,TRBV27,CASSLRLSGSYEQYF,TGTGCCAGCAGTCTCCGGCTTTCGGGGTCCTACGAGCAGTACTTC
TRBJ2-5,.,.,TRBV4-1,CASSQLHETQYF,TGCGCCAGCAGCCAACTCCACGAGACCCAGTACTTC
TRBJ1-1,.,TRBD1,TRBV15,CATSSYRGTEAFF,TGTGCCACCAGCAGTTACAGGGGCACTGAAGCTTTCTTT
TRBJ1-1,.,.,TRBV6-5,CASSYSSLGTEAFF,TGTGCCAGCAGTTACTCTTCGCTGGGCACTGAAGCTTTCTTT
TRBJ1-6,few,TRBD1,TRBV7-8,CASSQGQADNSPLHF,TGTGCCAGCAGCCAAGGACAGGCCGATAATTCACCCCTCCACTTT
TRBJ1-4,.,TRBD1,TRBV9,CASSSTGGANEKLFF,TGTGCCAGCAGCTCGACAGGGGGCGCCAATGAAAAACTGTTTTTT
TRBJ2-3,.,.,TRBV15,CATSRDTGASTDTQYF,TGTGCCACCAGCAGAGATACGGGAGCGAGCACAGATACGCAGTATTTT
TRBJ1-2,.,TRBD1,TRBV29-1,CSVEMGQSSFSYGYTF,TGCAGCGTTGAAATGGGACAGAGTTCCTTTAGCTATGGCTACACCTTC
TRBJ1-2,.,.,TRBV28,CASSYATGKRNYGYTF,TGTGCCAGCAGTTACGCGACGGGAAAGAGGAACTATGGCTACACCTTC
TRBJ2-3,once,.,TRBV7-2,CASSLDPRDSTDTQYF,TGTGCCAGCAGCTTAGACCCCCGGGACAGCACAGATACGCAGTATTTT
TRBJ1-5,.,.,TRBV4-3,CASSQGGGASGQPQHF,TGCGCCAGCAGCCAAGGAGGGGGGGCATCGGGTCAGCCCCAGCATTTT
TRBJ2-5,.,TRBD2,TRBV10-2,CASRDRSGGALETQYF,TGCGCCAGCAGGGACAGAAGCGGGGGGGCCCTGGAGACCCAGTACTTC
TRBJ2-1,.,TRBD2,TRBV4-2,CASSPIPGTRSNEQFF,TGTGCCAGCAGCCCCATTCCCGGGACTAGATCAAATGAGCAGTTCTTC
TRBJ1-1,once,TRBD1,TRBV23-1,CASSPLDRGSREAFF,TGCGCCAGCAGTCCCCTGGACAGGGGAAGTAGGGAAGCTTTCTTT
TRBJ2-7,.,.,TRBV4-1,CASSHPGNFYEQYF,TGCGCCAGCAGCCACCCGGGAAACTTCTACGAGCAGTACTTC
TRBJ2-3,.,TRBD2,TRBV30,CAWSPGTTSTDTQYF,TGTGCCTGGAGTCCCGGGACTACGAGCACAGATACGCAGTATTTT
TRBJ1-5,once,.,TRBV19,CASSIETLYSNQPQHF,TGTGCCAGTAGTATTGAGACGTTATATAGCAATCAGCCCCAGCATTTT
TRBJ1-1,.,TRBD1,TRBV11-2,CASSLAGQFISEAFF,TGTGCCAGCAGCTTGGCGGGACAGTTCATCTCAGAAGCTTTCTTT
TRBJ2-7,.,.,TRBV7-2,CASSFPKDEQYF,TGTGCCAGCAGCTTTCCAAAGGACGAGCAGTACTTC
TRBJ1-1,.,.,TRBV27,CASSAGPTGDTEAFF,TGTGCCAGCAGCGCCGGGCCAACGGGAGACACTGAAGCTTTCTTT
TRBJ1-3,once,.,TRBV6-5,CASSYGGPGNTIYF,TGTGCCAGCAGTTACGGGGGGCCTGGAAACACCATATATTTT
TRBJ2-7,.,TRBD2,TRBV29-1,CSVPGLAGEIYEQYF,TGCAGCGTTCCGGGACTAGCGGGAGAAATCTACGAGCAGTACTTC
TRBJ2-1,.,TRBD1,TRBV9,CASSEPRQGRHNEQFF,TGTGCCAGCAGCGAGCCCCGACAGGGAAGGCACAATGAGCAGTTCTTC
TRBJ2-7,once,.,TRBV4-3,CASSQEALGRATYEQYF,TGCGCCAGCAGCCAAGAAGCTCTGGGCAGGGCCACCTACGAGCAGTACTTC
TRBJ2-1,.,TRBD1,TRBV14,CASSQEYRAGGSSYNEQFF,TGTGCCAGCAGCCAAGAATATCGTGCAGGGGGTAGCTCCTACAATGAGCAGTTCTTC
TRBJ2-7,.,.,TRBV5-1,CASSFVEANSYEQYF,TGCGCCAGCAGCTTCGTGGAAGCCAACTCCTACGAGCAGTACTTC
TRBJ2-2,once,.,TRBV4-3,CASSHTGYTGELFF,TGCGCCAGCAGCCACACAGGGTACACCGGGGAGCTGTTTTTT
TRBJ2-2,.,TRBD1,TRBV10-3,CAISGTGGITGELFF,TGTGCCATCAGTGGGACAGGGGGAATCACCGGGGAGCTGTTTTTT
TRBJ2-5,.,.,TRBV5-1,CASSLGARDHYF,TGCGCCAGCAGCTTGGGGGCCCGGGATCACTACTTC
TRBJ1-5,.,.,TRBV5-1,CASSLAGSNQPQHF,TGCGCCAGCAGCTTGGCCGGTAGCAATCAGCCCCAGCATTTT
TRBJ2-1,once,.,TRBV27,CASSLRAPDRSYNEQFF,TGTGCCAGCAGTTTAAGGGCCCCGGATCGCTCCTACAATGAGCAGTTCTTC
TRBJ1-1,.,TRBD1,TRBV5-6,CASSSYRGMNTEAFF,TGTGCCAGCAGCTCTTACAGGGGCATGAACACTGAAGCTTTCTTT
TRBJ2-1,once,.,TRBV4-3,CASSQDFLDNEQFF,TGCGCCAGCAGCCAAGATTTCCTAGACAATGAGCAGTTCTTC
TRBJ1-5,.,TRBD1,TRBV19,CASSIMGQGYQPQHF,TGTGCCAGTAGTATAATGGGACAGGGATATCAGCCCCAGCATTTT
TRBJ2-7,once,TRBD2,TRBV4-1,CASSLGTSGFSYEQYF,TGCGCCAGCAGCCTCGGGACTAGCGGGTTCTCCTACGAGCAGTACTTC
TRBJ2-7,.,.,TRBV7-6,CASSPRPAPYEQYF,TGTGCCAGCAGCCCGAGACCGGCCCCCTACGAGCAGTACTTC
TRBJ2-7,.,TRBD2,TRBV5-1,CASRPSGLAGDYEQYF,TGCGCCAGCAGACCCTCCGGACTAGCGGGAGACTACGAGCAGTACTTC
TRBJ1-1,.,.,TRBV5-1,CASSFSRDPEANTEAFF,TGCGCCAGCAGCTTTTCCCGGGACCCAGAAGCGAACACTGAAGCTTTCTTT
TRBJ2-2,.,TRBD1,TRBV28,CASRWDRGNTGELFF,TGTGCCAGCAGATGGGACAGGGGGAACACCGGGGAGCTGTTTTTT
TRBJ1-4,.,.,TRBV6-6,CASSYTGPSARVELFF,TGTGCCAGCAGTTATACCGGACCCTCGGCGAGGGTGGAACTGTTTTTT
TRBJ2-1,.,.,TRBV5-1,CASSLLGAQYNEQFF,TGCGCCAGCAGCTTGTTGGGGGCTCAGTACAATGAGCAGTTCTTC
TRBJ1-1,.,TRBD1,TRBV9,CASSVARQGATEAFF,TGTGCCAGCAGCGTAGCGAGACAGGGGGCAACTGAAGCTTTCTTT
TRBJ2-5,.,TRBD2,TRBV11-2,CASSLTSGVWQETQYF,TGTGCCAGCAGCTTAACTAGCGGCGTGTGGCAAGAGACCCAGTACTTC